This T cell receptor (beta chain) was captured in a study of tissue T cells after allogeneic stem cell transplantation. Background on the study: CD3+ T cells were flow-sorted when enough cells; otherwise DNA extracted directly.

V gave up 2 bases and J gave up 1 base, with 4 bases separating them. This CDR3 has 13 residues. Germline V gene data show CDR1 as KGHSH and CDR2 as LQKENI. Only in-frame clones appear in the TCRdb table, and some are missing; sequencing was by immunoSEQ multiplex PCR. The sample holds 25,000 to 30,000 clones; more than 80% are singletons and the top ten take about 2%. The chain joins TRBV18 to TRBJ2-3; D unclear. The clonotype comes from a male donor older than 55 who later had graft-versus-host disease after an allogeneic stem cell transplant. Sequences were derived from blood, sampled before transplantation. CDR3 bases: TGTGCCAGCTCACCAGCCCGCACAGATACGCAGTATTTT. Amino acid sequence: CASSPARTDTQYF.